The rows below give T cell receptor beta chains drawn from one sample of a study of T cells in narcolepsy. The repertoire was sequenced with immunoSEQ multiplex PCR; TCRdb's copy has only in-frame clones and lacks some. The repertoire holds just over 20,000 clones, with roughly 80% as singletons. The sequenced sample consisted of memory (CD45RA-) CD4+ T cells from blood. The receptors stem from a human donor in good health. CDR3s leave out the opening cysteine and the closing phenylalanine or tryptophan.

V,J,CDR3
TRBV30,TRBJ2-7,ASHPGGDEQY
TRBV19,TRBJ1-5,ASSIFSRPNQPQH
TRBV19,TRBJ1-2,ATSRVDYGYT
TRBV5-5,TRBJ1-5,ASSFRMVSQFGNQPQH
TRBV6-1,TRBJ1-1,ASSAKPGQGGRAF
TRBV2,TRBJ1-6,ASRRQPSSYNSPLH
TRBV27,TRBJ2-7,ASSLYRDRPYEQY
TRBV2,TRBJ2-3,ASRSDSTDTQY
TRBV29-1,TRBJ2-1,SAQGGVSRESNNEQF
TRBV11-1,TRBJ2-3,ASSWGRGLDTDTQY
TRBV6-5,TRBJ1-2,ASSPGQGTYGYT
TRBV30,TRBJ2-6,AWRSGANVLT
TRBV7-6,TRBJ2-1,ASSLNNEQF
TRBV28,TRBJ2-1,ANSGGSSNEQF
TRBV14,TRBJ1-2,ASSQGFGYT
TRBV2,TRBJ2-3,ASSPNSDTQY
TRBV2,-,ASSEFEGGAYEQY
TRBV6-4,TRBJ1-1,ASSDSQGTAF
TRBV5-1,TRBJ2-3,ASSLYGGLPNTDTQY
TRBV28,TRBJ1-5,AAVTGSNQPQH
TRBV9,TRBJ1-5,ASSVTPNQPQH
TRBV4-3,TRBJ1-6,ASSQDLNDSPLH
TRBV5-4,TRBJ2-5,ASSLGGSGGQETQY
TRBV7-2,TRBJ1-5,ASSSNRNQPQH
TRBV10-3,TRBJ1-2,AISESAGITNYGYT
TRBV28,TRBJ1-6,ASVGTEGHKNSPLH
TRBV29-1,TRBJ1-1,SDLRTGNTEAF
TRBV5-3,TRBJ2-5,ARSQPRGGETQY
TRBV6-6,TRBJ1-4,ASRNPQGYEEKLF
TRBV30,TRBJ2-3,ATAGTSGADTQY
TRBV5-5,TRBJ1-5,ASSIPPSNQPQH
TRBV7-8,TRBJ2-2,ASSYNPVNTGELF
TRBV7-8,TRBJ1-3,ASSLVPRRGNTIY
TRBV20-1,TRBJ1-1,SASRTVEAF
TRBV5-4,TRBJ2-7,ASSRLAAPREQY
TRBV9,TRBJ2-1,ASSLLADGYNEQF
TRBV4-3,TRBJ1-1,ASSLDRGGYTEAF
TRBV10-3,TRBJ1-1,AISDHTEAF
TRBV5-6,TRBJ1-2,ASSSRYEGTGIYGYT
TRBV6-1,TRBJ1-6,ASSSDRGSPLH
TRBV25-1,TRBJ2-6,ASSDVTSGANVLT
TRBV2,TRBJ2-5,ASSATEQETQY
TRBV2,TRBJ1-5,ASSPENSNQPQH
TRBV29-1,TRBJ2-1,SVANNEQF
TRBV5-6,TRBJ1-2,ASSQGVINYGYT
TRBV7-2,TRBJ2-7,ASSSAGTTYEQY
TRBV6-1,TRBJ2-2,ASSEEGGRTGELF
TRBV28,TRBJ1-2,AGLGQTYGYT
TRBV2,TRBJ1-4,ASRWTETGLEKLF
TRBV4-3,TRBJ1-1,ASSRGRWQGKNTEAF
TRBV11-1,TRBJ2-7,ASRLEDSFYEQY
TRBV5-1,TRBJ1-6,ARTLTGINSPLH
TRBV6-5,TRBJ2-7,ASSYELGGLSYEQY
TRBV5-1,TRBJ1-1,ASSLADMNTEAF
TRBV2,TRBJ1-2,ASSEAAGGANGYT
TRBV19,TRBJ2-1,ASSIGESYNEQF
TRBV5-1,TRBJ2-1,ASSLVGVRDEQF
TRBV5-1,TRBJ2-7,ASQVPDSSYEQY
TRBV25-1,TRBJ1-2,ASSRGDYGYT